The 2 T cell receptor beta chains presented below share a single source sample, sequenced in a study of siplizumab effects on memory and regulatory T cells (dated 2019 in TCRdb). The method was the immunoSEQ multiplex PCR assay. TCRdb provides this immuneACCESS table in a form limited to in-frame rearrangements. Some clones are lacking; in checked studies, under half of them reflect an unresolved V gene, and why the rest are absent is not known. The sample has fewer than 100,000 clones on record, around 93% of them singletons. The ten top clones hold approximately 18% of the sample. Sequences were obtained from CD8+ T cells sorted from blood. All receptors derive from a human donor in good health.

V is TRBV6-5 and J is TRBJ2-2; D is ambiguous. The CDR3 extends over 13 amino acids. Germline V lookup: CDR1 MNHEY, CDR2 SVGAGI. Deletions cut 4 bases from V and 6 bases from J, with 9 bases between. CDR3 in DNA: TGTGCCAGCAGTTCGGTTTCGTCCGGGGAGCTGTTTTTT. As protein: CASSSVSSGELFF.

The chain has TRBV4-1 and TRBJ2-7, with 11 bases aligning to TRBD1. J was trimmed by 1 base and V by 6 bases; bases with no gene match: 5. The length of the CDR3 is 15 residues. Germline values: CDR1 MGHRA, CDR2 YSYEKL. Here the CDR3 DNA reads TGCGCCAGCAGGCCGGGACAGGGGGTTTCCTACGAGCAGTACTTC. Its protein product is CASRPGQGVSYEQYF.